This is a list of T cell receptor beta chains from one sample in a study of CD8+ T cells in alopecia areata. TCRdb keeps only in-frame clones here, not all; method: immunoSEQ multiplex PCR. Of some 170,000 clones in the sample, 67% were seen once. The source material was CD8+ T cells sorted from blood, sampled at week 0. The receptors originated from a human donor with alopecia areata. Each CDR3 is given with its conserved first and last residue. D genes are given only for firm matches. A clone size is listed for some rows: how often the clone was seen (once, few, many), or a class if it is expanded.

v_gene	j_gene	abundance	d_gene	CDR3nt	CDR3aa
TRBV5-6	TRBJ1-1	NA	NA	TGTGCCAGCAGCTTGGGTGGGGGCACTGAAGCTTTCTTT	CASSLGGGTEAFF
TRBV2	TRBJ2-1	NA	NA	TGTGCCAGCAGCGCCGGGCGAGGGGGGGCCCCCAATGAGCAGTTCTTC	CASSAGRGGAPNEQFF
TRBV6-1	TRBJ2-7	NA	NA	TGTGCCAGCAGGAGTGGTTCGGAGGGAGTCTACGAGCAGTACTTC	CASRSGSEGVYEQYF
TRBV2	TRBJ2-3	NA	TRBD1	TGTGCCAGCAGCGGGACAGGGACAGATACGCAGTATTTT	CASSGTGTDTQYF
TRBV13	TRBJ2-7	NA	TRBD1	TGTGCCAGCAGCACCGGGACAGGGGGCTCCTACGAGCAGTACTTC	CASSTGTGGSYEQYF
TRBV10-3	TRBJ2-5	few	NA	TGTGCCATCAGTGCAAGGGACACTACGGGGGAGACCCAGTACTTC	CAISARDTTGETQYF
TRBV2	TRBJ1-2	NA	NA	TGTGCTATACTCCAGGGACCCCCGGTTATACGCTACACCTTC	CAILQGPPVIRYTF
TRBV19	TRBJ1-5	NA	TRBD1	TGTGCCAGTAGTATTCCTAGGGGGCGAGGTCAGCCCCAGCATTTT	CASSIPRGRGQPQHF
TRBV19	TRBJ1-5	NA	NA	TGTGCCAGTACCCATAGTAGGGGGGATAAGCCCCAGCATTTT	CASTHSRGDKPQHF
TRBV29-1	TRBJ1-2	NA	NA	TGCAGCGCCTTAGACGGCCTCAGCGATGGCTACACCTTC	CSALDGLSDGYTF
TRBV7-8	TRBJ2-7	NA	NA	TGTGCCAGCAGCGGAGATTGGACATCGAACTACGAGCAGTACTTC	CASSGDWTSNYEQYF
TRBV18	TRBJ2-3	few	TRBD2	TGTGCCAGCTCACCACCCGGGACTAGCGGCACAGATACGCAGTATTTT	CASSPPGTSGTDTQYF
TRBV13	TRBJ2-2	once	NA	TGTGCCAGCAGCTTAGGAATCCCGAACACCGGGGAGCTGTTTTTT	CASSLGIPNTGELFF
TRBV6-1	TRBJ1-1	few	TRBD1	TGTGCCAGCAGCGTGGACAGGGGGCCGAACACTGAAGCTTTCTTT	CASSVDRGPNTEAFF
TRBV29-1	TRBJ2-7	NA	TRBD2	TGCAGCGTTAGGGAGGGAGGGTACGAGCAGTACTTC	CSVREGGYEQYF
TRBV6-1	TRBJ1-1	NA	NA	TGTGCCAGTCCTGGACCGGACGTCACTGAAGCTTTCTTT	CASPGPDVTEAFF
TRBV9	TRBJ1-1	NA	TRBD1	TGTGCCAGCAGCCCCGGACAGGGGGCTGGTATGGCTTTCTTT	CASSPGQGAGMAFF
TRBV25-1	TRBJ2-7	NA	TRBD1	TGTGCCAGCGAAGGACAGGGAGGCTACGAGCAGTACTTC	CASEGQGGYEQYF
TRBV4-1	TRBJ2-7	NA	NA	TGCGCCAGCAGCCATCCCGGTTCAAGGTCCTACGAGCAGTACTTC	CASSHPGSRSYEQYF
TRBV5-6	TRBJ1-5	NA	NA	TGTGCCAGCAGCCCGAGTTACAGGGTGGGGAGCAATCAGCCCCAGCATTTT	CASSPSYRVGSNQPQHF
TRBV29-1	TRBJ2-7	NA	NA	TGCAGCGTTGAAGATCGGCAGGGGTGGGCTGGCGAGCAGTACTTC	CSVEDRQGWAGEQYF
TRBV27	TRBJ1-4	once	TRBD1	TGTGCCAGCAGTGCAGTACCCCCGGGACAGTACAGGATTAATGAAAAACTGTTTTTT	CASSAVPPGQYRINEKLFF
TRBV25-1	TRBJ2-5	NA	TRBD1	TGTGCCAGCAGTGAGACAGGGTGGGAGACCCAGTACTTC	CASSETGWETQYF
TRBV14	TRBJ2-7	NA	NA	TGTGCCAGCAGCCAAAGATCCTACGAGCAGTACTTC	CASSQRSYEQYF
TRBV29-1	TRBJ2-2	few	NA	TGCAGCGTTGGGGGCGGGACGATTATAAACACCGGGGAGCTGTTTTTT	CSVGGGTIINTGELFF
TRBV29-1	TRBJ1-5	NA	NA	TGCAGCGTTGCTTACAACAATCAGCCCCAGCATTTT	CSVAYNNQPQHF
TRBV7-6	TRBJ2-7	NA	TRBD2	TGTGCCAGCAGCCCCCTGGCGGGGGGGCCCGTCTACGAGCAGTACTTC	CASSPLAGGPVYEQYF
TRBV12-5	TRBJ2-3	NA	NA	TGTGCTAGTATAGGAGGAACCACAGATACGCAGTATTTT	CASIGGTTDTQYF
TRBV27	TRBJ2-3	NA	TRBD1	TGTGCCAGCAGTGGACAGGGTTTGGTAAATACGCAGTATTTT	CASSGQGLVNTQYF
TRBV30	TRBJ1-2	NA	NA	TGTGCCTTCATCGGACCGGGCTACACCTTC	CAFIGPGYTF
TRBV7-6	TRBJ2-3	NA	TRBD2	TGTGCCAGCAGCTCCAGATTACTAGCGGGGGGCCCAAGCACAGATACGCAGTATTTT	CASSSRLLAGGPSTDTQYF
TRBV5-6	TRBJ2-1	NA	NA	TGTGCCAGCAGCTCACCGGGGTACAATGAGCAGTTCTTC	CASSSPGYNEQFF
TRBV7-9	TRBJ1-2	NA	NA	TGTGCCAGCAGCTCCACCAGGGAGGCCCTAGATGGCTACACCTTC	CASSSTREALDGYTF
TRBV7-9	TRBJ1-6	few	NA	TGTGCCAGCAGCTCCCCGAAAACAGACTATAATTCACCCCTCCACTTT	CASSSPKTDYNSPLHF
TRBV19	TRBJ1-2	once	TRBD1	TGTGCCAGTACCCCCTGGGAGGGGGCTGGCTACACCTTC	CASTPWEGAGYTF
TRBV6-5	TRBJ2-6	NA	TRBD1	TGTGCCATAGGGACAGATAATTCTGGGGCCAACGTCCTGACTTTC	CAIGTDNSGANVLTF
TRBV2	TRBJ2-7	NA	NA	TGTGCCAGCCTTCACTCTGGTTACGAGCAGTACTTC	CASLHSGYEQYF
TRBV2	TRBJ2-3	NA	NA	TGTGCCAGCAGTGAGTGGTACTCCAGCACAGATACGCAGTATTTT	CASSEWYSSTDTQYF
TRBV29-1	TRBJ2-3	NA	TRBD1	TGCAGCGCCGGGACAGGGGATACGCAGTATTTT	CSAGTGDTQYF
TRBV20-1	TRBJ2-7	NA	NA	TGCAGTGCTGGCGCTATGGTCGAGCAGTACTTC	CSAGAMVEQYF